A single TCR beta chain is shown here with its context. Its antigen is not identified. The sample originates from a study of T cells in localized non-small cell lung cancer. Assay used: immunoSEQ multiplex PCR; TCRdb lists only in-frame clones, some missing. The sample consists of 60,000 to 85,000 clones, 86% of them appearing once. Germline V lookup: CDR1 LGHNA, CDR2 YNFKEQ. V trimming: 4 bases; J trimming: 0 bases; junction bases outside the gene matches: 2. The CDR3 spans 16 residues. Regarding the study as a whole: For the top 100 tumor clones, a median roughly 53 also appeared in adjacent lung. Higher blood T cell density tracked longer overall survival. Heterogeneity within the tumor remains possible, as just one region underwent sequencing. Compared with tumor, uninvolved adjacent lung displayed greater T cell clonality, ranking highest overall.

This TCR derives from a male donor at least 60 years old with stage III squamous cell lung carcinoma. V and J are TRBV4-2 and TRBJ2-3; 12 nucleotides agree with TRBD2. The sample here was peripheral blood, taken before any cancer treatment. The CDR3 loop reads CASSRLAGDSTDTQYF. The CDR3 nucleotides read TGTGCCAGCAGCCGACTAGCGGGGGACAGCACAGATACGCAGTATTTT.